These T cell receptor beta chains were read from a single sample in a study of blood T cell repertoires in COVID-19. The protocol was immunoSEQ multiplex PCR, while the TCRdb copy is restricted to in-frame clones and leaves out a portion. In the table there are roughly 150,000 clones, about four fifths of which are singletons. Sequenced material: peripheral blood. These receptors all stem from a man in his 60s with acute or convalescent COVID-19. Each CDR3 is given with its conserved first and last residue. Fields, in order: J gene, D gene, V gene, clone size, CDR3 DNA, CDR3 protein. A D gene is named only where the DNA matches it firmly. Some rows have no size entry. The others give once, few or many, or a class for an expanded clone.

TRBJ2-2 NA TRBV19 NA TGTGCCAGTAGTAGTCGGGGGTCGTGGACCGGGGAGCTGTTTTTT CASSSRGSWTGELFF
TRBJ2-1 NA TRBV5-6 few TGTGCCAGCAGCCCTCGTCGACAGAGCTCCTACAATGAGCAGTTCTTC CASSPRRQSSYNEQFF
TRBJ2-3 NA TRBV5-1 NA TGCGCCAGCAGCCCGGGGACACTTAGCACAGATACGCAGTATTTT CASSPGTLSTDTQYF
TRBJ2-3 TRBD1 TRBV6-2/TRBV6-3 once TGTGCCAGCAGTCGTACAGGGGGCACAGATACGCAGTATTTT CASSRTGGTDTQYF
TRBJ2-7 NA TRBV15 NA TGTGCCACCAGCACCGGGGGAGAGCAGTACTTC CATSTGGEQYF
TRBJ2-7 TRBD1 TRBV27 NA TGTGCCAGCAGTTTCCGGACAGGGGGGGTGTCAACTTCCTACGAGCAGTACTTC CASSFRTGGVSTSYEQYF
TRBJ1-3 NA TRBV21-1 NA TGTGCCAGCAGCAAAGGAGGGCAGGGGGCGGAAAGCTCTGGAAACACCATATATTTT CASSKGGQGAESSGNTIYF
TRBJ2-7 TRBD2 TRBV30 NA TGTGCCTGGAGTGTACCCCCGGGGGGACCCCGCTCCTACGAGCAGTACTTC CAWSVPPGGPRSYEQYF
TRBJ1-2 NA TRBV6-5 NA TGTGCCAGCGGGAAACTTCAGGGTGCTAACTATGGCTACACCTTC CASGKLQGANYGYTF
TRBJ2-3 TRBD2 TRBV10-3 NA TGTGCCATCAGTGACGGGGGGGAGGGCCCTTTGGCAGATACGCAGTATTTT CAISDGGEGPLADTQYF
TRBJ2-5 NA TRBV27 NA TGTGCCAGCACCCCTTTGAGGCCCAGAGAGGGAGAGACCCAGTACTTC CASTPLRPREGETQYF
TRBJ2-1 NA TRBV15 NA TGTGCCACCAGCAGCGGGAGCTTCAACAATGAGCAGTTCTTC CATSSGSFNNEQFF
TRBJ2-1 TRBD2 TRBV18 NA TGTGCCAGCTCACGGACGGGGGGGCCGTTGGGTGAGCAGTTCTTC CASSRTGGPLGEQFF
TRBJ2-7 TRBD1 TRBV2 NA TGTGCCAGCAGTTCGGGACAGGGATACGAGCAGTACTTC CASSSGQGYEQYF
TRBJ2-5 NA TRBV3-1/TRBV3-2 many TGTGCCAGCAGCCTTGGACTTCAAGAGACCCAGTACTTC CASSLGLQETQYF
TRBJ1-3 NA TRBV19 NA TGTGCCAGTAGTATGAGAGCCTCTGGAAACACCATATATTTT CASSMRASGNTIYF
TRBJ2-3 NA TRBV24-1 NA TGTGCCACCAGTGATTTGCGGGACTCACCCACAGATACGCAGTATTTT CATSDLRDSPTDTQYF
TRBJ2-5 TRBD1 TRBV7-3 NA TGTGCCAGCAGCCTCACACAGGGGGCGGGAGAGACCCAGTACTTC CASSLTQGAGETQYF
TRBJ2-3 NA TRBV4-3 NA TGCGCCAGCAGCCAAGAGGCGCAGGCAACAGATACGCAGTATTTT CASSQEAQATDTQYF
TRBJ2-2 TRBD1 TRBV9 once TGTGCCAGCAGCACCGGACAGGGGCTAACCGGGGAGCTGTTTTTT CASSTGQGLTGELFF
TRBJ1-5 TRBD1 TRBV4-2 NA TGTGCCAGCAGCGAACCGGGACAGTTAACCAATCAGCCCCAGCATTTT CASSEPGQLTNQPQHF
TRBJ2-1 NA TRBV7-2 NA TGTGCCAGCAACCCCCAGGGGGGTGAGCAGTTCTTC CASNPQGGEQFF
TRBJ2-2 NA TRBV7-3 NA TGTGCCAGCAGCGCAGGGTTCGGGAGGAACACCGGGGAGCTGTTTTTT CASSAGFGRNTGELFF
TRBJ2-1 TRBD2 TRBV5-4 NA TGTGCCAGCAGCTCCGGGGGGACTAGCGGTAGCTCCTACAATGAGCAGTTCTTC CASSSGGTSGSSYNEQFF
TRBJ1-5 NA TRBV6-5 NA TGTGCCAGCAGGGGAGGGGGACACCCGTATCAGCCCCAGCATTTT CASRGGGHPYQPQHF
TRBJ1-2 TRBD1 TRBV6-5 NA TGTGCCACACAACCCATAACACAGGGGGGGCATGGCTACACCTTC CATQPITQGGHGYTF
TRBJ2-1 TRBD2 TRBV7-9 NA TGTGCCAGCAGCGAACCCCGACTAGCTAGGACACACAATGAGCAGTTCTTC CASSEPRLARTHNEQFF
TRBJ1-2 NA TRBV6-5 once TGTGCCAGCAGCTCCGGGACTGGTGGCTACACCTTC CASSSGTGGYTF
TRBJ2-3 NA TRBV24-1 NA TGTGCCACCAGTGATAGGGGGACGGAGCTGACTAACTACACAGATACGCAGTATTTT CATSDRGTELTNYTDTQYF
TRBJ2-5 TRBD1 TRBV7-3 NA TGTGCCAGCAGCCCAGGGACAGGGGAGACCCAGTACTTC CASSPGTGETQYF
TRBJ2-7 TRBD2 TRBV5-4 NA TGTGCCAGCAGCGCGGGGGGACAAGGCCTCTACGAGCAGTACTTC CASSAGGQGLYEQYF
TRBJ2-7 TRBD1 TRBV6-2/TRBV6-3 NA TGTGCCAGCAGTAGCGGACAGGGTCGGGAGCAGTACTTC CASSSGQGREQYF
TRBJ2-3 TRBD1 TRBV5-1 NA TGCGCCAGCTCCTTGACAGGGATCACAGATACGCAGTATTTT CASSLTGITDTQYF